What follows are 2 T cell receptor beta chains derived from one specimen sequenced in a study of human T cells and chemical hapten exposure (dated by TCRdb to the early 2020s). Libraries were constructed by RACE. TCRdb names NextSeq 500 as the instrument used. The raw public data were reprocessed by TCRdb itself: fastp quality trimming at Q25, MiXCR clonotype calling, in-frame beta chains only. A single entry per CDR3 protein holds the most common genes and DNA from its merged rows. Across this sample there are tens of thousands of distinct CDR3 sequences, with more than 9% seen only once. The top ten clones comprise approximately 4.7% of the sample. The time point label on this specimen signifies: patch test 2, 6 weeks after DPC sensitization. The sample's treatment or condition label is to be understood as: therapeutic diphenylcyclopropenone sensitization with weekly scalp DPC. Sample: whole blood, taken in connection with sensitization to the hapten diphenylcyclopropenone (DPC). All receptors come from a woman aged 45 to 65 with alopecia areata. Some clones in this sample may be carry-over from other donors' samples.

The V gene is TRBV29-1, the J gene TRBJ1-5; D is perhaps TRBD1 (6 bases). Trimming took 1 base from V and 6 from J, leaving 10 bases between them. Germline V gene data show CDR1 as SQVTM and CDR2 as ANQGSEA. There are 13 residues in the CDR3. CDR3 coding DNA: TGCAGCGTTGAAGGGGGGCGAGGTCAGCCCCAGCATTTT. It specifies CSVEGGRGQPQHF.

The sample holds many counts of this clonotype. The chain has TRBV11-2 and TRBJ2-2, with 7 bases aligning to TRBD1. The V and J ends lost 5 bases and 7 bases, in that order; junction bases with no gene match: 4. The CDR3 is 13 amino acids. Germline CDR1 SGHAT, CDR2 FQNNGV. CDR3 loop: CASSEDRVGELFF. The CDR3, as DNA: TGTGCCAGCAGCGAAGACAGGGTCGGGGAGCTGTTTTTT. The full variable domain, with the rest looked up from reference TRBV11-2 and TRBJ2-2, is EAGVAQSPRYKIIEKRQSVAFWCNPISGHATLYWYQQILGQGPKLLIQFQNNGVVDDSQLPKDRFSAERLKGVDSTLKIQPAKLEDSAVYLCASSEDRVGELFFGEGSRLTVL.